A single sample is the source of the 24 T cell receptor beta chains below, sequenced in a study of T-cell reconstitution after alpha-beta-depleted transplantation in children. General observations from the study: Diversity and T-cell counts at one year after transplant derived mostly from new T cells.

No antigen has been assigned to these receptors. During its preparation, the TCRbeta library received unique molecular identifiers. TCRdb recomputed calls from the PCR reads with MiXCR, one row per CDR3 protein. The sample holds about 300,000 distinct CDR3 sequences, 7.5% to 9% seen once. The material sequenced was peripheral blood, taken 360 days after TCRalphabeta/CD19-depleted stem cell transplant. Receptor source: a female patient between 2 and 15 years old who had a stem cell transplant for Fanconi anemia, so the T cells may come from the graft donor.

This clonotype was seen many times. The chain has TRBV5-1 and TRBJ2-2; D call uncertain. CDR1 and CDR2 from the germline V gene are SGHRS and YFSETQ. The CDR3 contains 13 residues. V lost 0 bases and J lost 6, with 6 bases in between. DNA for the CDR3: TGCGCCAGCAGCTTGGGGAGTCCCGGGGAGCTGTTTTTT. It encodes CASSLGSPGELFF. Supplemented by reference TRBV5-1 and TRBJ2-2, the full variable domain reads KAGVTQTPRYLIKTRGQQVTLSCSPISGHRSVSWYQQTPGQGLQFLFEYFSETQRNKGNFPGRFSGRQFSNSRSEMNVSTLELGDSALYLCASSLGSPGELFFGEGSRLTVL.

This clonotype was seen many times. The rearrangement joins TRBV25-1 to TRBJ2-2; 7 bases map to TRBD1. J gave up 7 bases and V 2 bases, and 4 bases lay outside the gene matches. There are 14 residues in the CDR3. Germline CDR1 reads MGHDK; CDR2 reads SYGVNS. Here the CDR3 reads CASSELDRVGELFF. In nucleotides, the CDR3 is TGTGCCAGCAGTGAACTCGACAGGGTCGGGGAGCTGTTTTTT. Full variable domain (missing parts from reference TRBV25-1 and TRBJ2-2): EADIYQTPRYLVIGTGKKITLECSQTMGHDKMYWYQQDPGMELHLIHYSYGVNSTEKGDLSSESTVSRIRTEHFPLTLESARPSHTSQYLCASSELDRVGELFFGEGSRLTVL.

Concerning this clonotype: Since a much larger clone is just one base distant, this may be a read error. J is TRBJ2-7 and V is TRBV6-5; D might be TRBD2 (5 bases). This CDR3 has 14 amino acids. Germline CDR1 MNHEY, CDR2 SVGAGI. The CDR3 DNA reads as TGTGCCAGCAGTTACTCGAGGGCTATCTACGAGCAGAACTTC. This sequence encodes CASSYSRAIYEQNF.

The chain uses TRBV28 and TRBJ2-7; 9 nucleotides match TRBD1. J gave up 6 bases and V 4 bases, and 10 bases lay outside the gene matches. The CDR3 loop spans 15 amino acids. Germline V gene data show CDR1 as MDHEN and CDR2 as SYDVKM. In nucleotides, the CDR3 is TGTGCCAGCAGTTCCCCGGGACAGGGATTCGGCGAGCAGTACGTC. Translation: CASSSPGQGFGEQYV.

J is TRBJ1-1 and V is TRBV6-2 or TRBV6-3, with 9 bases aligning to TRBD1. CDR1 MNHEY and CDR2 SVGEGT come from the germline V gene. This CDR3 spans 19 amino acids. The trim removed 7 bases at V and 0 bases at J, leaving 18 bases unmatched. CDR3 bases: TGTGCCAGCATTCCCCGCCCCGGGACAGGGTATTTCCTGAACACTGAAGCTTTCTTT. This codes for CASIPRPGTGYFLNTEAFF.

This clonotype has at least ten counts. The chain uses TRBV6-5 and TRBJ2-3; the D is unclear. Germline CDR1 reads MNHEY; CDR2 reads SVGAGI. This CDR3 is built from 14 residues. Trimming took 2 bases from V and 1 from J, leaving 7 bases between them. CDR3 DNA: TGTGCCAGCAGTTACGGGAAAGGCACAGATACGCAGTATTTT. Translated, it gives CASSYGKGTDTQYF.

J is TRBJ2-3 and V is TRBV27, with 7 bases that match TRBD2. The junction had 10 bases not matched to a gene; V was cut back by 3 bases and J by 7 bases. The CDR3 runs to 15 residues. Germline CDR1 MNHEY, CDR2 SMNVEV (reference sequence). DNA of the CDR3: TGTGCCAGCAGTTTGGGGCGGGAGAGGCATTATACGCAGTATTTT. This encodes CASSLGRERHYTQYF.

The rearrangement joins TRBV3-1 to TRBJ2-5; no clear D. The CDR3 has 14 amino acids. Germline lookup yields CDR1 LGHDT and CDR2 YNNKEL (reference sequence). The V end was cut by 2 bases, the J end by 7 bases, with 14 bases between. Here the CDR3 reads CASSQMDLPRTQYF. The CDR3 DNA reads as TGTGCCAGCAGCCAAATGGACCTTCCAAGGACCCAGTACTTC.

This clonotype was counted many times. The J gene is TRBJ1-6, the V gene TRBV7-2; D is undetermined. CDR3 length equals 14 residues. Germline V CDR1 and CDR2: SGHTA, FQGNSA. V lost 5 bases, J lost 7 bases, and 12 bases lay in between. The CDR3 sequence is CASSPLLPNSPLHF. The CDR3 DNA sequence: TGTGCCAGCAGCCCCCTCCTCCCAAATTCACCCCTCCACTTT.

The table lists this clonotype with a few counts. The V call is TRBV9, the J call TRBJ2-5; D not certain. Germline values: CDR1 SGDLS, CDR2 YYNGEE. With 0 bases removed from V and 2 bases from J, the gap between germline ends came to 8 bases. The CDR3 is made up of 14 amino acids. CDR3 region: CASSVEPHQETQYF. The CDR3 DNA reads as TGTGCCAGCAGCGTAGAGCCCCATCAAGAGACCCAGTACTTC.

This clonotype was found many times. Written as DNA, the CDR3 is TGTGCCAGCAGCCGAGGACATTCCGGGGAGCTGTTTTTT. This encodes CASSRGHSGELFF. The genes are TRBV7-8 and TRBJ2-2; weak D call: TRBD1 (5 bases). The CDR3 consists of 13 residues. Germline values: CDR1 SGHVS, CDR2 FQNEAQ. V lost 5 bases and J lost 6, with 10 bases in between.

This clonotype was seen many times. The genes are TRBV10-1 and TRBJ1-2; D is uncertain. Germline V CDR1 and CDR2: WNHNN, SYGVQD (reference sequence). The V end lost 3 bases, the J end lost 3 bases, and 8 bases lay between the germline ends. The CDR3 totals 13 residues. Here the CDR3 reads CASSEGIDYGYTF. The CDR3 coding sequence is TGCGCCAGCAGTGAAGGGATCGACTATGGCTACACCTTC.

The chain recombines TRBV7-6 with TRBJ2-5; the D gene could be TRBD1 or TRBD2 (5 bases each). Germline lookup yields CDR1 SGHVS and CDR2 FNYEAQ. V was shortened by 5 bases and J by 5 bases, with 21 bases between the two germline ends. The CDR3 sequence is 16 residues long. The CDR3 DNA sequence: TGTGCCAGCAGCCCCCTCGGTGGGGGAAGCTGGGAGACCCAGTACTTC. Amino acid sequence: CASSPLGGGSWETQYF.

In this sample, this clonotype turned up many times. V usage is TRBV6-1 and J usage is TRBJ2-7, with 8 bases lining up with TRBD2. J gave up 5 bases and V 6 bases, and 6 bases lay outside the gene matches. The germline V gene has CDR1 MNHNS and CDR2 SASEGT. The CDR3 length is 13 residues. The CDR3 region is CASSRGGGDEQYV. CDR3 sequence (DNA): TGTGCCAGCAGCCGGGGGGGTGGCGACGAGCAGTACGTC.

There are a few counts of this clonotype. The CDR3 here is CASSRDGQETQYF. The CDR3 bases are TGTGCCAGCAGCCGAGACGGGCAAGAGACCCAGTACTTC. This chain connects TRBV7-9 to TRBJ2-5; D ambiguous. V shed 5 bases and J shed 2 bases, with 9 bases lying between them. Germline V gene data show CDR1 as SEHNR and CDR2 as FQNEAQ (reference sequence). This CDR3 has 13 residues.

J is TRBJ2-7 and V is TRBV7-9; D uncertain. In germline, CDR1 is SEHNR, CDR2 FQNEAQ (reference sequence). The CDR3 runs to 14 residues. V was trimmed by 0 bases and J by 3 bases, leaving 9 bases between them. CDR3 DNA: TGTGCCAGCAGCTTAGCGTCCCCCGACTACGAGCAGTACGTC. This codes for CASSLASPDYEQYV.

This clonotype was seen a single time. The rearrangement joins TRBV2 to TRBJ1-2; D unresolved. The CDR3 runs to 14 residues. Germline V gene data show CDR1 as SNHLY and CDR2 as FYNNEI. Trimming cost V 5 bases and J 3 bases, with 13 bases left between them. For the CDR3, the DNA is TGTGCCAGCAGTAAGGGCGGCGGGGACTATGGCTACACCTTC. Amino acids: CASSKGGGDYGYTF.

In its sample, this clonotype was seen a few times. This chain uses TRBV28 with TRBJ1-5, with D possibly matching TRBD1 (5 bases). Germline assignment: CDR1 MDHEN and CDR2 SYDVKM. V was trimmed by 2 bases and J by 3 bases, leaving 17 bases between them. This CDR3 spans 17 amino acids. The CDR3 region is CASSLPDRIASNQPQHF. The CDR3 DNA sequence: TGTGCCAGCAGTTTACCAGACAGAATAGCCTCCAATCAGCCCCAGCATTTT.

This clonotype occurred a few times. This chain uses TRBV6-1 with TRBJ2-2, with D perhaps matching TRBD1 (5 bases). CDR1 MNHNS and CDR2 SASEGT come from the germline V gene. V lost 6 bases to trimming and J lost 6 bases, with 14 bases between them. The CDR3 runs 14 residues. CDR3 coding DNA: TGTGCCAGCAGGGGGCGGTTGGGGCCCGGGGAGCTGTTTTTT. Protein: CASRGRLGPGELFF.

There are many counts of this clonotype. The rearrangement joins TRBV5-1 to TRBJ1-1, with D possibly being TRBD1 (5 bases). CDR1 is SGHRS, CDR2 YFSETQ, per germline. Trimming removed 0 bases from V and 1 base from J, with 10 bases in between. The CDR3 runs 15 residues. DNA of the CDR3: TGCGCCAGCAGCTTGGTGGGGCTGTGGAACACTGAAGCTTTCTTT. Its translation: CASSLVGLWNTEAFF.

This clonotype was detected many times. This chain joins TRBV7-2 and TRBJ2-7; the D gene is possibly TRBD1 (6 bases). CDR3 size: 13 residues. Trimming shortened V by 3 bases and J by 6 bases, and 12 bases separated the two germline ends. Germline V gene lookup returns CDR1 SGHTA and CDR2 FQGNSA. CDR3 in amino acids: CASSFLQGAEQYF. The CDR3 coding sequence is TGTGCCAGCAGCTTCCTACAGGGTGCCGAGCAGTACTTC.

In its sample, this clonotype was seen a few times. J is TRBJ2-1 and V is TRBV20-1, with D possibly being TRBD2 (5 bases). In germline, CDR1 is DFQATT, CDR2 SNEGSKA (reference sequence). The CDR3 extends over 17 amino acids. Trimming pared 2 bases from V and 9 bases from J, leaving 26 bases between. Here the CDR3 reads CSARPNVGARSGSEQFF. The CDR3 DNA reads TGCAGTGCTAGACCAAACGTGGGAGCGCGCTCTGGTAGTGAGCAGTTCTTC.

This clonotype has ten or more counts. The V call is TRBV5-1, the J call TRBJ2-1; D possibly matches TRBD1 or TRBD2 (6 bases each). Per germline, CDR1 SGHRS and CDR2 YFSETQ. V lost 0 bases and J lost 10, with 17 bases in between. CDR3 size: 15 residues. The CDR3 is CASSLARVGGTEQFF. The CDR3 nucleotides read TGCGCCAGCAGCTTGGCTAGGGTCGGGGGCACCGAGCAGTTCTTC.

This clonotype was observed at least ten times. V usage is TRBV15 and J usage is TRBJ2-7, with D unresolved. V lost 0 bases to trimming and J lost 6 bases, with 9 bases between them. Germline assignment: CDR1 LNHNV and CDR2 YYDKDF (reference sequence). This CDR3 is built from 13 residues. CDR3 nucleotide sequence: TGTGCCACCAGCAGAGATCGACACCGCGAGCAGTACTTC. Translation gives CATSRDRHREQYF.